This T cell receptor beta chain is drawn from a study of blood T cell repertoires in COVID-19. Across the study: From the United States, Italy and Spain came samples of acute and convalescent COVID-19.

There are 15 residues in the CDR3. CDR1 is SNHLY, CDR2 FYNNEI, per germline. V was cut by 4 bases and J by 1 base, with 10 bases left in between. In the authors' workflow: It was from reference gene primer amplification that nucleated cell counts were estimated. Assay: immunoSEQ multiplex PCR; the TCRdb copy retains only in-frame clones and omits some. For V, J and clone size, that table is used; D and trimming come from the DNA. Found here are under 50,000 clones, about 92% of them singletons; the top ten hold 1%. Seattle patients were enrolled while actively infected and followed longitudinally. V and J are TRBV2 and TRBJ2-2; TRBD2 might be the D (6 bases). The source of this sequence is a man between 60 and 70 years old with COVID-19, enrolled during active disease. Sequencing was done on a sample of peripheral blood. The CDR3 DNA sequence: TGTGCCAGCAGTGTGGAGGGGTTGAACACCGGGGAGCTGTTTTTT. Translation gives CASSVEGLNTGELFF. The full variable domain, in which reference TRBV2 and TRBJ2-2 provide the parts outside the CDR3, is EPEVTQTPSHQVTQMGQEVILRCVPISNHLYFYWYRQILGQKVEFLVSFYNNEISEKSEIFDDQFSVERPDGSNFTLKIRSTKLEDSAMYFCASSVEGLNTGELFFGEGSRLTVL.